The entry that follows covers one TCR beta chain sequence. With 3 bases clipped from V and 8 bases from J, the junction kept 4 bases outside the gene matches. Germline lookup yields CDR1 GTSNPN and CDR2 SVGIG (reference sequence). The CDR3 runs to 13 residues. Clones were sequenced by immunoSEQ multiplex PCR, and TCRdb holds only the in-frame ones, with some missing. The sample lists more than 300,000 clones, more than 85% occurring once. The sample originates from a study of blood T cell repertoires in COVID-19. For the study at large: Spain, Italy and the United States supplied samples that represented acute and convalescent COVID-19.

Recruitment covered roughly 24 US areas and drew participants whose ages spanned roughly 18 to 100 years. In assigning cohorts, the study relied on participant-reported clinical history. The source is a woman aged 25 to 45 who had been exposed to COVID-19. Material: PBMCs or T cells enriched from blood (not recorded which). This chain connects TRBV30 to TRBJ1-4; 9 nucleotides match TRBD1. This chain's CDR3 is CAWRMTGGEKLFF. The CDR3 DNA reads as TGTGCCTGGAGAATGACAGGGGGGGAAAAACTGTTTTTT.